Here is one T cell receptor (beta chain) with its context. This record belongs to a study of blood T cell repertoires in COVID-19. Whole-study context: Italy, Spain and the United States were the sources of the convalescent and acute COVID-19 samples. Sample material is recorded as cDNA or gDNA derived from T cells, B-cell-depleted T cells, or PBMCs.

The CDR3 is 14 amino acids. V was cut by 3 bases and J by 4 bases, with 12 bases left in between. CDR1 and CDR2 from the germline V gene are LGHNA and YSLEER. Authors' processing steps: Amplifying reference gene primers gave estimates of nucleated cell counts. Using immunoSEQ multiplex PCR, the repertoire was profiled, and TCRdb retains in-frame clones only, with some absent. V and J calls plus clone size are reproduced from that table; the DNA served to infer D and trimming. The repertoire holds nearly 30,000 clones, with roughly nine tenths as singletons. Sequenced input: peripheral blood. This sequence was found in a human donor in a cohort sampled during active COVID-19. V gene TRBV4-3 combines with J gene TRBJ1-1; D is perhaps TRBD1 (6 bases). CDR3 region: CASSQTGFLTEAFF. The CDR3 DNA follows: TGCGCCAGCAGCCAGACAGGTTTCCTCACTGAAGCTTTCTTT.